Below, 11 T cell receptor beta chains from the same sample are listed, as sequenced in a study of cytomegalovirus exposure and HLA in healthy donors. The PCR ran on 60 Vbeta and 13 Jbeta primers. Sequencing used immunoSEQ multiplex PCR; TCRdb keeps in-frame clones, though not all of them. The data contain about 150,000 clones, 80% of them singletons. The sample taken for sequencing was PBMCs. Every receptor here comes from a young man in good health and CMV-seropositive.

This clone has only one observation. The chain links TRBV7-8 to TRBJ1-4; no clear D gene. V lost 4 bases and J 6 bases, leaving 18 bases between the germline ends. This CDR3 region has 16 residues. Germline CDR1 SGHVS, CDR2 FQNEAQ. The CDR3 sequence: CASSSSRTKADEKLFF. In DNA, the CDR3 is TGTGCCAGCAGCTCCAGCAGAACCAAGGCGGATGAAAAACTGTTTTTT.

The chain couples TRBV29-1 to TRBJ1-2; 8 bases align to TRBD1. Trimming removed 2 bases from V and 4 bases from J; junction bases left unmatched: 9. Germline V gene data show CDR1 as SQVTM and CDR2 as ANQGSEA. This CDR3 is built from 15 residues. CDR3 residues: CSVEPELDRVYGYTF. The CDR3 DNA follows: TGCAGCGTTGAACCGGAATTGGACAGGGTCTATGGCTACACCTTC.

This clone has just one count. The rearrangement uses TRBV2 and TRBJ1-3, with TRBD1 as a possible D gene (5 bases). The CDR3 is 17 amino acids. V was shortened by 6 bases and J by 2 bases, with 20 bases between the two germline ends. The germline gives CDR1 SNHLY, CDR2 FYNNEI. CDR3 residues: CASRRSGGVTAGNTIYF. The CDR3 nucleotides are TGTGCCAGCAGGAGGAGCGGGGGTGTAACAGCTGGAAACACCATATATTTT.

DNA for the CDR3: TGTGCCAGCAGTTTGCAACTACCGGGACTAGCGGACCCGCAAAGCTCCTACAATGAGCAGTTCTTC. It is translated as CASSLQLPGLADPQSSYNEQFF. The chain links TRBV28 to TRBJ2-1; 11 bases fit TRBD2. The V gene end was trimmed by 3 bases and the J gene end by 0 bases; junction bases not matched to a gene: 19. The CDR3 has 22 residues. Per germline, CDR1 MDHEN and CDR2 SYDVKM.

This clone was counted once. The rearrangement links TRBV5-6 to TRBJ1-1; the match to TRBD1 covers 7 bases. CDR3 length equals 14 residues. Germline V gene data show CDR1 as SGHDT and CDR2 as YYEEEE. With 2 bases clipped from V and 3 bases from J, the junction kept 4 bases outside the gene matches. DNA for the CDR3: TGTGCCAGCAGCTTACCGGGGACAGACACTGAAGCTTTCTTT. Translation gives CASSLPGTDTEAFF. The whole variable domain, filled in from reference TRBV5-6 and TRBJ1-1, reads DAGVTQSPTHLIKTRGQQVTLRCSPKSGHDTVSWYQQALGQGPQFIFQYYEEEERQRGNFPDRFSGHQFPNYSSELNVNALLLGDSALYLCASSLPGTDTEAFFGQGTRLTVV.

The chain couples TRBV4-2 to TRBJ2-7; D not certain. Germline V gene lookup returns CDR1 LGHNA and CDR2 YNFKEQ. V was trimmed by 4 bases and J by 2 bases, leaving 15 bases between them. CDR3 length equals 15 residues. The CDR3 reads CASSLHRGEPYEQYF. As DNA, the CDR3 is TGTGCCAGCAGCCTCCATAGAGGTGAACCCTACGAGCAGTACTTC.

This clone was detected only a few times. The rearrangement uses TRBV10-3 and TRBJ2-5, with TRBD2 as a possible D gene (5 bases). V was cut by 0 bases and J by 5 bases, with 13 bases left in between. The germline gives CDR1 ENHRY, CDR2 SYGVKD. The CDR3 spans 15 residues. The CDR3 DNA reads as TGTGCCATCAGTGAGTCGGGCGGGTTGGGGGAGACCCAGTACTTC. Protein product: CAISESGGLGETQYF.

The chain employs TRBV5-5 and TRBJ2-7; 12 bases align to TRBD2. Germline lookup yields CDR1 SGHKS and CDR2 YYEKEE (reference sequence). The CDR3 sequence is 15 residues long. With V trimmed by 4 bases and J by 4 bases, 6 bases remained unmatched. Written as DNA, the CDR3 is TGTGCCAGCAGCACCCGACTAGCGGGAGAGTACGAGCAGTACTTC. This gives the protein CASSTRLAGEYEQYF.

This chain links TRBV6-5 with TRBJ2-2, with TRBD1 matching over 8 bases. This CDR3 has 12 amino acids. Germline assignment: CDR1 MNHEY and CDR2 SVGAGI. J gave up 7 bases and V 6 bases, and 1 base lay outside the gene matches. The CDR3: CASRTGVGELFF. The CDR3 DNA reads TGTGCCAGCAGGACAGGGGTCGGGGAGCTGTTTTTT.

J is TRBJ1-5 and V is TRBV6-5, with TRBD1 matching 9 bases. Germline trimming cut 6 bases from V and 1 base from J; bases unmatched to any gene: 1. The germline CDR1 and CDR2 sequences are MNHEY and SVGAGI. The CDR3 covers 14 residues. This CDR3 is CASRGTGSNQPQHF. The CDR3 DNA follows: TGTGCCAGCAGAGGGACAGGGAGCAATCAGCCCCAGCATTTT.

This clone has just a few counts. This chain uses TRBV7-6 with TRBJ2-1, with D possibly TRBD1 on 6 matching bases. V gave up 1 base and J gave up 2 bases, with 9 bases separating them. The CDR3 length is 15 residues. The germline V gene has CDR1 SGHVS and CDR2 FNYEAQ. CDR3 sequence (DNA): TGTGCCAGCAGCTTAGTCGGGACAACCTACAATGAGCAGTTCTTC. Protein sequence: CASSLVGTTYNEQFF.